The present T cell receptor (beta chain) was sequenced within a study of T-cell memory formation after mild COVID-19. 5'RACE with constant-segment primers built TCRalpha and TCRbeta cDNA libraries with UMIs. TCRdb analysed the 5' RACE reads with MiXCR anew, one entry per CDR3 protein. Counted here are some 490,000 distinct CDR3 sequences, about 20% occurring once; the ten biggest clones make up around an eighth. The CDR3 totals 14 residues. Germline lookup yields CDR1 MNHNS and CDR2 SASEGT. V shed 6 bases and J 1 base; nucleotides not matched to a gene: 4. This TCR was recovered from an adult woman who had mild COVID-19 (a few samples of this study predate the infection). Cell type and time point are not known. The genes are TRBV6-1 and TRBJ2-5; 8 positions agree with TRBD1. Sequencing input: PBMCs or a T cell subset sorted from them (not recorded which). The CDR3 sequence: CASRRQGSQETQYF. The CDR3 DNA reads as TGTGCCAGCAGGCGACAGGGGAGCCAAGAGACCCAGTACTTC.